This T cell receptor (beta chain) is drawn from a study of regulatory T cells in long-lasting Graves disease. On this clonotype: Its antigen remains unidentified.

Findings of the study overall: Researchers reported studying only peripheral blood, not thyroid tissue.

Arm-PCR of CDR3 regions with iRepertoire HTBI primers generated TCR beta libraries. TCRdb reprocessed the multiplex PCR reads via MiXCR and lists one record per CDR3 protein. The sample lists approximately 500,000 distinct CDR3 sequences; roughly 21% were seen once. This CDR3 is built from 15 residues. With 4 bases clipped from V and 4 bases from J, the junction kept 9 bases outside the gene matches. CDR1 and CDR2 from the germline V gene are LGHDT and YNNKEL (reference sequence). The time point denotes: persistent/refractory GD, antithyroid drugs over 5 years with positive TRAb. PBMC RNA was the source of the TCR library. Patients hailed from an endocrinology department in Xi'an, China.

The chain employs TRBV3-1 and TRBJ2-7, with TRBD2 matching over 8 bases. The sample here was peripheral blood mononuclear cells (PBMCs), taken when the disease was refractory, from a patient treated with antithyroid drugs. The receptor comes from a female donor with Graves disease. CDR3 DNA sequence: TGTGCCAGCAGCCGGACGGATAGCGGGGCATACGAGCAGTACTTC. Protein product: CASSRTDSGAYEQYF.